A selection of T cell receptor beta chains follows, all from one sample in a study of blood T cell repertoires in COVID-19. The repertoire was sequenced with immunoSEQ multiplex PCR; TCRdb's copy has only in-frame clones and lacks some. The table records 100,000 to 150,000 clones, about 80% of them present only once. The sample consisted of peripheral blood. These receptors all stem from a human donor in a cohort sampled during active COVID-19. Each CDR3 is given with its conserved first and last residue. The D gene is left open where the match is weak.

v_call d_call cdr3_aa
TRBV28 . CASQGNQETQYF
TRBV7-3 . CASSLDGRTEAFF
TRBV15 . CATSRLGGGEAFF
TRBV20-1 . CSASVQYTNYGYTF
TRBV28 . CASSAHVRFLSGNTIYF
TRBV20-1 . CSASTRALSEQYF
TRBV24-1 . CATGGQNTIYF
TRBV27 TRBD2 CASSSRLAGVGTGELFF
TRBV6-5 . CASSPGIGYTF
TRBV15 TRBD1 CATSPRVGRGPLPQHF
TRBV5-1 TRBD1 CASRQGAGNTIYF
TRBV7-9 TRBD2 CATDIGLAGGADTQYF
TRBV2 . CASSESAGYYNEQFF
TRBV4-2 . CASSQDRSLIDKNTEAFF
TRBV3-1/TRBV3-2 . CASSQSGNQPQHF
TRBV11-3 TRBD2 CASSSSGIYEQYF
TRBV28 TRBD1 CASRTGTGMKGGSYNEQFF
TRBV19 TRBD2 CASTSSRRDGRTGELFF
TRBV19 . CASSWRDRDTGELFF
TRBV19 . CASTDRGADVETQYF
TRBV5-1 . CASSLVAGSYNEQFF
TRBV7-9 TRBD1 CASSSTGGSEAFF
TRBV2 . CASSVLRDTTQYF
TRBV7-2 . CASSLYRAYEQYF
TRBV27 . CASSLRNRGGFENTGELFF
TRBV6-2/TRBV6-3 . CASSYSPGAYEQYF
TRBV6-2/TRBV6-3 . CASSDRRGGRTSNYGYTF
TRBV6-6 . CASRTTGSSPNSPLHF
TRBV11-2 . CASSFDSGEVYEQYF
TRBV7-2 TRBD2 CASSLDSSGGVSYEQYF
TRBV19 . CASSKLPPYNEQFF
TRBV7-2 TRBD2 CASSQGLAGEWETQYF
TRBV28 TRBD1 CAGKKDREVGELFF
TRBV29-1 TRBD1 CSGGRGRGDTQYF
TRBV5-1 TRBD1 CASSSAGGRNEQFF
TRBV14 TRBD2 CASSQDRGLAGTPSTDTQYF
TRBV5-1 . CASSLEAGMNTEAFF
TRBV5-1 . CASSLEAMRETQYF
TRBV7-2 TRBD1 CASSYRDRVYEQYF